The 5 T cell receptor beta chains presented below share a single source sample, sequenced in a study of T-cell reconstitution after alpha-beta-depleted transplantation in children. Their antigen targets remain unknown. General study results and limits: After one year, T-cell counts and TCRbeta diversity mostly came from new T cells.

Library preparation (for TCRbeta) was performed with unique molecular identifiers. TCRdb re-derived calls from the PCR reads in MiXCR, one entry per CDR3 protein. Among about 300,000 distinct CDR3 sequences, about 7.3% were seen once, and the ten largest hold about 9.1%. Sequencing was performed on peripheral blood, taken 360 days after TCRalphabeta/CD19-depleted stem cell transplant. All receptors come from a female patient aged 2-15 years who had a stem cell transplant for Fanconi anemia, so the T cells may come from the graft donor.

This CDR3 reads CASSRPGQMWEKLFF. Written as DNA, the CDR3 is TGTGCCAGCAGCCGTCCGGGACAGATGTGGGAAAAACTGTTTTTT. The genes are TRBV7-9 and TRBJ1-4; 7 bases match TRBD1. Germline assignment: CDR1 SEHNR and CDR2 FQNEAQ (reference sequence). V gave up 5 bases and J gave up 8 bases; unmatched junction bases: 11. The CDR3 totals 15 residues.

As for this clonotype: This clone may be a read error of a much larger clone one base away. The gene calls are TRBV7-9 and TRBJ2-1; D is ambiguous. Germline V CDR1 and CDR2: SEHNR, FQNEAQ (reference sequence). The CDR3 covers 13 residues. The CDR3 DNA is TGTGTCAGCAGCTACCGAACGGAGAATGAGCAGTTCTTC. Translated, it gives CVSSYRTENEQFF.

This clonotype came up many times. The genes are TRBV5-1 and TRBJ2-5; D assignment may be TRBD1 or TRBD2 (5 bases each). Germline assignment: CDR1 SGHRS and CDR2 YFSETQ. The CDR3 runs 14 residues. The germline V and J ends were trimmed by 4 bases and 5 bases, with 15 bases remaining between them. The CDR3 nucleotides read TGCGCCAGCAGCGAGCCAGGGAGAGGTGAGACCCAGTACTTC. Its translation: CASSEPGRGETQYF.

In this sample, this clonotype turned up many times. This chain connects TRBV28 to TRBJ2-7; D not certain. Germline CDR1 MDHEN, CDR2 SYDVKM. Deletions cut 6 bases from V and 4 bases from J, with 10 bases between. CDR3 length: 12 amino acids. The CDR3, as DNA: TGTGCCAGCAGCAACCACGGATACGAGCAGTACTTC. Translated, it gives CASSNHGYEQYF. Based on the CDR3 plus reference TRBV28 and TRBJ2-7, the full variable domain is DVKVTQSSRYLVKRTGEKVFLECVQDMDHENMFWYRQDPGLGLRLIYFSYDVKMKEKGDIPEGYSVSREKKERFSLILESASTNQTSMYLCASSNHGYEQYFGPGTRLTVT.

This sequence joins TRBV4-1 and TRBJ2-7; 11 positions match TRBD2. CDR1 is MGHRA, CDR2 YSYEKL, per germline. CDR3 length equals 16 residues. Trimming removed 9 bases from V and 0 bases from J; junction bases left unmatched: 10. The CDR3 loop is CARGLAGTIYSYEQYF. In nucleotides, the CDR3 is TGCGCCAGAGGACTAGCGGGCACCATTTACTCCTACGAGCAGTACTTC.